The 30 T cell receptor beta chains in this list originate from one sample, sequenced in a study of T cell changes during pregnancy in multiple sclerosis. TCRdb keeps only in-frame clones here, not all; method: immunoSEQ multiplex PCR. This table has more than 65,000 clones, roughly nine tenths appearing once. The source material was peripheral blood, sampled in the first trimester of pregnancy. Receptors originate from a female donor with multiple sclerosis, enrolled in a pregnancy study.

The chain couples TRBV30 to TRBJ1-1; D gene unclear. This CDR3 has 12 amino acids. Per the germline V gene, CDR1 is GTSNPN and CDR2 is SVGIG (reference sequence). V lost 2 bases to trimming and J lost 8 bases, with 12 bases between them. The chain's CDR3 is CAWSIWSVEAFF. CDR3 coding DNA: TGTGCCTGGAGTATCTGGTCAGTAGAAGCTTTCTTT. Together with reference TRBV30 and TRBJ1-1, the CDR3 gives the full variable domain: SQTIHQWPATLVQPVGSPLSLECTVEGTSNPNLYWYRQAAGRGLQLLFYSVGIGQISSEVPQNLSASRPQDRQFILSSKKLLLSDSGFYLCAWSIWSVEAFFGQGTRLTVV.

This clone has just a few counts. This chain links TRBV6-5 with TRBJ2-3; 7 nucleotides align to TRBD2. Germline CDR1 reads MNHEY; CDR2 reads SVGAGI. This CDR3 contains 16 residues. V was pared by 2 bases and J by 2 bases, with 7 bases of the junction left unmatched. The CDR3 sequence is CASSYGAGENTDTQYF. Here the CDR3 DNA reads TGTGCCAGCAGTTACGGGGCGGGGGAGAACACAGATACGCAGTATTTT.

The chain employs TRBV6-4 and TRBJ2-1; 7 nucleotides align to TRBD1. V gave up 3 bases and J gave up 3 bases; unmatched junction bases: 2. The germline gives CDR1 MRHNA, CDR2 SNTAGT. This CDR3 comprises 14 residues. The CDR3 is CASSEQGYYNEQFF. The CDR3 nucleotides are TGTGCCAGCAGTGAACAGGGGTACTACAATGAGCAGTTCTTC.

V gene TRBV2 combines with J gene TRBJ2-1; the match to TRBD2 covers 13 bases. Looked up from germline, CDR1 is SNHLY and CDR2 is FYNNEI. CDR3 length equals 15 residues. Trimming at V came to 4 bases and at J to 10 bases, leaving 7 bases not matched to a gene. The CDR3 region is CASSGGLAGLSEQFF. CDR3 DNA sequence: TGTGCCAGCAGTGGGGGACTAGCGGGATTGAGCGAGCAGTTCTTC.

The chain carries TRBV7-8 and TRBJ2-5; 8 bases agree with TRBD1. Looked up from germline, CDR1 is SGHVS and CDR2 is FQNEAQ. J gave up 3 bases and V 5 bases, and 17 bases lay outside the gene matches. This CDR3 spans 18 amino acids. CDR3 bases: TGTGCCAGCAGCCTAATCAGGGGGGACCAGGGGGCGAAAGAGACCCAGTACTTC. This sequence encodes CASSLIRGDQGAKETQYF.

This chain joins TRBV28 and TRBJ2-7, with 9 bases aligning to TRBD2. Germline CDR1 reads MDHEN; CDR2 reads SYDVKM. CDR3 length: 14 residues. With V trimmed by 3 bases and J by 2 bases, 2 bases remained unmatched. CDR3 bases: TGTGCCAGCAGTTTTAGCGGGGGACCCTACGAGCAGTACTTC. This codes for CASSFSGGPYEQYF.

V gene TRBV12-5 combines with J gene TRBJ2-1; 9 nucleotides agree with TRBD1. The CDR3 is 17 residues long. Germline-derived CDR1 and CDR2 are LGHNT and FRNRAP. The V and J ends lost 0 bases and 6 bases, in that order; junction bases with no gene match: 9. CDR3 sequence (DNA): TGTGCTAGTGGTTTGGTCCGGACAGGGGCCGGGGCCAATGAGCAGTTCTTC. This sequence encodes CASGLVRTGAGANEQFF.

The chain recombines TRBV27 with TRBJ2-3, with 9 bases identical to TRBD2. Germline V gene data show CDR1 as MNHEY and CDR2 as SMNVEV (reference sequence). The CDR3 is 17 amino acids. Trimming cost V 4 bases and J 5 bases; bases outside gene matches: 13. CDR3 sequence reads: CASSSPTGTSYGDTQYF. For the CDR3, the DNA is TGTGCCAGCAGTTCCCCCACCGGGACTAGCTATGGAGATACGCAGTATTTT.

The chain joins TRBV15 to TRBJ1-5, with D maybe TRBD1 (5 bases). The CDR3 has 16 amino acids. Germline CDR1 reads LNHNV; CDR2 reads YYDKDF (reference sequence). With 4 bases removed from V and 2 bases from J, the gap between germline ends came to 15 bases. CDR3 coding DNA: TGTGCCACCAGCATCATTGGCGGGGGTGGCAATCAGCCCCAGCATTTT. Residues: CATSIIGGGGNQPQHF.

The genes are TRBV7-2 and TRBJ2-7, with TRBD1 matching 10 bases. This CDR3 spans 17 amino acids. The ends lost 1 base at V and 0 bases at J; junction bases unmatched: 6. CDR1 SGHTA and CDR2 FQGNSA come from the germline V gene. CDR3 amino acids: CASSLEGTGAPSYEQYF. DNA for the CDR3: TGTGCCAGCAGCTTAGAGGGGACAGGGGCTCCCTCCTACGAGCAGTACTTC.

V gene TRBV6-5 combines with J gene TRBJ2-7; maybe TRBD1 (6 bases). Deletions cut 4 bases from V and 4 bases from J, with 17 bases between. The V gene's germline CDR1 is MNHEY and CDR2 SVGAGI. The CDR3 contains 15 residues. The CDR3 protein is CASSSPLIGQYEQYF. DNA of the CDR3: TGTGCCAGCAGTTCCCCATTAATCGGACAGTACGAGCAGTACTTC.

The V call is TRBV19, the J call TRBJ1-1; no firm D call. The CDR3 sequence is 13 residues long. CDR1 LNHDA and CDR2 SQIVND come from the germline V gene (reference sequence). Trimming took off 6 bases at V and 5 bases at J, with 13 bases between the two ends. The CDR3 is CASRWGVGTEAFF. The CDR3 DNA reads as TGTGCCAGTAGATGGGGAGTCGGGACTGAAGCTTTCTTT.

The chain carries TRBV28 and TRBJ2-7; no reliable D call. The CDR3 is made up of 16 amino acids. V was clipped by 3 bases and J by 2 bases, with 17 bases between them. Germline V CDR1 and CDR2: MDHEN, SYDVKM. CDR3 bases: TGTGCCAGCAGTTTCCCTGGCCTAGTCAAAACCTACGAGCAGTACTTC. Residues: CASSFPGLVKTYEQYF.

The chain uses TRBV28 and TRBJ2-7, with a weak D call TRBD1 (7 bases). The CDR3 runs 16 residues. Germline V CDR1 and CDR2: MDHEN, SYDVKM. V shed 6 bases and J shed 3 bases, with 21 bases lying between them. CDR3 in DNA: TGTGCCAGCAGCCCCAAATACAGGGGAGGCGGCTACGAGCAGTACTTC. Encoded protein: CASSPKYRGGGYEQYF.

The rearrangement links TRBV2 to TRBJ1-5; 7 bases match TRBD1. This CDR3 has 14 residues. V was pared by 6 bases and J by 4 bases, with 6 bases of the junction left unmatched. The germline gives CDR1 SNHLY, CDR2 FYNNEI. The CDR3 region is CASSPGQRNQPQHF. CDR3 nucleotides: TGTGCCAGCAGCCCGGGACAGCGAAATCAGCCCCAGCATTTT.

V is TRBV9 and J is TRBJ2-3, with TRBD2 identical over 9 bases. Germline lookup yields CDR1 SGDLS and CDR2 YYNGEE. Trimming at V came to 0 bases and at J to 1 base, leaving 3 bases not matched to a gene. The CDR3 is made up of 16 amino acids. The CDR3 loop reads CASSVVASGGTDTQYF. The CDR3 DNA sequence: TGTGCCAGCAGCGTAGTAGCTAGCGGGGGCACAGATACGCAGTATTTT.

The CDR3 DNA reads as TGTGCCAGCAGTGGTCCCCCTCCCGGGGCCAACGTCCTGACTTTC. This gives the protein CASSGPPPGANVLTF. The chain is built from TRBV2 and TRBJ2-6; D is undetermined. Trimming removed 4 bases from V and 4 bases from J, with 11 bases in between. The CDR3 sequence is 15 residues long. Germline V gene data show CDR1 as SNHLY and CDR2 as FYNNEI. The entire variable domain, with the rest obtained from reference TRBV2 and TRBJ2-6, is as follows: EPEVTQTPSHQVTQMGQEVILRCVPISNHLYFYWYRQILGQKVEFLVSFYNNEISEKSEIFDDQFSVERPDGSNFTLKIRSTKLEDSAMYFCASSGPPPGANVLTFGAGSRLTVL.

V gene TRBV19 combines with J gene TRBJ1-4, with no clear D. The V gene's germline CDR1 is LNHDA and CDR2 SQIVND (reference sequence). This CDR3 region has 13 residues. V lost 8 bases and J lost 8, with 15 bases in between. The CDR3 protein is CASAAPRGEKLFF. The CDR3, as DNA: TGTGCCAGTGCAGCGCCCCGAGGAGAAAAACTGTTTTTT.

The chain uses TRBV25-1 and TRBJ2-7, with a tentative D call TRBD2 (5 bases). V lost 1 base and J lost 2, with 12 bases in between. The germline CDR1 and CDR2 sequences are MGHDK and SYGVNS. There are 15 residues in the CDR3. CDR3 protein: CASSELAGHAYEQYF. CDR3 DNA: TGTGCCAGCAGTGAATTGGCGGGCCACGCCTACGAGCAGTACTTC.

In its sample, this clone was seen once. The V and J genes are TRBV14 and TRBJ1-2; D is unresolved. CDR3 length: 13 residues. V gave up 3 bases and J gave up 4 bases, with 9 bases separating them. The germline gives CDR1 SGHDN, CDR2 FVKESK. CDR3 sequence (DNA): TGTGCCAGCAGCCACGTCCTTTCCTATGGCTACACCTTC. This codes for CASSHVLSYGYTF.

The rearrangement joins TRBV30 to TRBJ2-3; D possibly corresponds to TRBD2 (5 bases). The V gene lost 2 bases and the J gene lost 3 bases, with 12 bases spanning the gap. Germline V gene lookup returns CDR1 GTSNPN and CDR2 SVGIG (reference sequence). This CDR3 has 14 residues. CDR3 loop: CAWSISTGTDTQYF. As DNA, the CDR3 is TGTGCCTGGAGTATTAGCACGGGGACAGATACGCAGTATTTT.

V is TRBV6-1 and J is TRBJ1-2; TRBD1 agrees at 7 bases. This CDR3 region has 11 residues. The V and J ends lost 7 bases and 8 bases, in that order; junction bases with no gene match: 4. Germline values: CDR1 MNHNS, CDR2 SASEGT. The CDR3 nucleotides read TGTGCCAGCAAACAGGGGATCGGCTACACCTTC. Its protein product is CASKQGIGYTF.

The CDR3 here is CASSRRDRGVGQYF. The DNA for the CDR3 is TGTGCCAGCAGCAGACGGGACAGGGGTGTTGGGCAGTACTTC. This chain uses TRBV5-4 with TRBJ2-7, with 10 bases matching TRBD1. Germline-derived CDR1 and CDR2 are SGHNT and YYREEE (reference sequence). This CDR3 spans 14 amino acids. The J segment lost 9 bases and the V segment lost 4 bases, leaving 10 bases of the junction unmatched.

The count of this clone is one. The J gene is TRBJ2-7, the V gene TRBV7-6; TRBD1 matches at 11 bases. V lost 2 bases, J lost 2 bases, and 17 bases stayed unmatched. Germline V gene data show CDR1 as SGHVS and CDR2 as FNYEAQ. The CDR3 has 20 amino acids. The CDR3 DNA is TGTGCCAGCAGCTTAAAGTCCGGACAGGGGGCTTCTTACGGGGCCTACGAGCAGTACTTC. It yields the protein CASSLKSGQGASYGAYEQYF.

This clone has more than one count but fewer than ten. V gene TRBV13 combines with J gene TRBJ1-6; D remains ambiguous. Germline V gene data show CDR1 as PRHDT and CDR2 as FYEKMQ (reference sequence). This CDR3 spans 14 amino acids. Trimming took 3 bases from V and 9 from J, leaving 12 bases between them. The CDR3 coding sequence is TGTGCCAGCAGCTTTGTCCAAGTCGGTTCACCCCTCCACTTT. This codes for CASSFVQVGSPLHF.

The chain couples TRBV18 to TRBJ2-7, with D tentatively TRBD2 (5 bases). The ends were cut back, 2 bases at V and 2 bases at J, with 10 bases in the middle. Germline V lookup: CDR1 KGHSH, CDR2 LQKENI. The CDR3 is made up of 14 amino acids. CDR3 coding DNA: TGTGCCAGCTCACCAGAGACGGGGACCTACGAGCAGTACTTC. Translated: CASSPETGTYEQYF.

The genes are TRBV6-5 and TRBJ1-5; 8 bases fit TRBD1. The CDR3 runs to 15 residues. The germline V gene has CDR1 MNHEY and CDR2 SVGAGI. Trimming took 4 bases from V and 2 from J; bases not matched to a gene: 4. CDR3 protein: CASSFDRGGNQPQHF. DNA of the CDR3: TGTGCCAGCAGTTTCGACAGGGGTGGCAATCAGCCCCAGCATTTT.

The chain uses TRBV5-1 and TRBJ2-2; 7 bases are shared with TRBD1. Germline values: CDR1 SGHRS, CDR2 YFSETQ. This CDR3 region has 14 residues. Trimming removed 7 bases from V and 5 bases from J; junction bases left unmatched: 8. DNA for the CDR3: TGCGCCAGCGCCTCGAGGGGGCGAACCGGGGAGCTGTTTTTT. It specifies CASASRGRTGELFF.

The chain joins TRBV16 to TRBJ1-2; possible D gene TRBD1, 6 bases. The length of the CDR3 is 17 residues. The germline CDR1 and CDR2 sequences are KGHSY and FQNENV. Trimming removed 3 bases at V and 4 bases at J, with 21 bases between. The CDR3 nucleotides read TGTGCCAGCAGCCACCTCCAATCGACAGGACATGGCTATGGCTACACCTTC. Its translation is CASSHLQSTGHGYGYTF.

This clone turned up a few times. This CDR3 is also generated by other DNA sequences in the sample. Here the CDR3 DNA reads TGTGCCAGCAGTTTAGACAGTAACTATGGCTACACCTTC. Translating gives CASSLDSNYGYTF. The rearrangement links TRBV6-5 to TRBJ1-2; weak D call: TRBD1 (5 bases). V gave up 4 bases and J gave up 1 base, with 7 bases separating them. The length of the CDR3 is 13 residues. Germline lookup yields CDR1 MNHEY and CDR2 SVGAGI.